A selection of T cell receptor beta chains follows, all from one sample in a study of immune heterogeneity within non-small cell lung tumors. TCRdb called the multiplex PCR reads again in MiXCR, with one record for every CDR3 protein. The top ten hold around 4.4% of the sample, which has some 21,000 distinct CDR3 sequences, under 35% seen once. Specimen: lung tumor tissue. These receptors were collected from a man aged 35-49 years with non-small cell lung cancer. The CDR3 runs from the conserved cysteine through the conserved F or W. The D gene is left open where the match is weak. Rows may omit the clone size; those that give it use once, few, many or a size class.

j_gene	abundance	v_gene	d_gene	len	CDR3nt	CDR3aa
TRBJ1-2	many	TRBV12-3/TRBV12-4	-	13	TGTGCCAGCAGTGGGACCAAGGGGAATGGCTACACCTTC	CASSGTKGNGYTF
TRBJ1-2	many	TRBV5-1	TRBD1	13	TGCGCCAGCAGCTTCTCGACAGGGGGTGGCTACACCTTC	CASSFSTGGGYTF
TRBJ2-1	-	TRBV5-1	-	16	TGCGCCAGCAGCTCAGGCGGTTCGAGAACCTACAATGAGCAGTTCTTC	CASSSGGSRTYNEQFF
TRBJ2-4	few	TRBV27	TRBD1	17	TGTGCCAGCAGTTTAGTGGGGACAGCGACAAGTAAAAACATTCAGTACTTC	CASSLVGTATSKNIQYF
TRBJ2-7	-	TRBV7-9	-	16	TGTGCCAGCAGCGCGACCACCCGGGACGGCCACTACGAGCAGTACTTC	CASSATTRDGHYEQYF
TRBJ2-6	-	TRBV5-8	TRBD2	17	TGTGCCAGCAGTGCTGGGAGGGGTAGCTCTGGGGCCAACGTCCTGACTTTC	CASSAGRGSSGANVLTF
TRBJ2-6	many	TRBV24-1	-	15	TGTGCCACCAGTGAGGGAAGCTCTGGGGCCAACGTCCTGACTTTC	CATSEGSSGANVLTF
TRBJ1-3	few	TRBV7-6	-	20	TGTGCCAGCAGCTTAGTTACCCGCCGGACGGATCTTGACTCTGGAAACACCATATATTTT	CASSLVTRRTDLDSGNTIYF
TRBJ1-2	medium-sized	TRBV6-5	TRBD1	16	TGTGCCAGCAGTTACTCGTACAGGGGCCAGAGCTATGGCTACACCTTC	CASSYSYRGQSYGYTF
TRBJ1-6	-	TRBV4-2	-	16	TGTCCCAGCAGCCAAGATAGGAACTCCTATAATTCACCCCTCCACTTT	CPSSQDRNSYNSPLHF
TRBJ1-5	-	TRBV5-8	-	16	TGTGCCAGCAGCTTGAGGGACCTTTATAGCAATCAGCCCCAGCATTTT	CASSLRDLYSNQPQHF
TRBJ1-2	medium-sized	TRBV27	-	14	TGTGCCAGCAAGGGTCTTCTCGGACAGATTGGCTACACCTTC	CASKGLLGQIGYTF
TRBJ2-7	-	TRBV6-1	-	13	TGTGCCAGCACCCAAGGCAGTACCTCCGAGCAGTACTTC	CASTQGSTSEQYF
TRBJ1-5	few	TRBV27	-	14	TGTGCCAGCAGTATAGGACGGATGGGGCAGCCCCAGCATTTT	CASSIGRMGQPQHF
TRBJ2-7	many	TRBV6-1	TRBD2	14	TGTGCCAGCACGAGCCGGGAGGGCATCTACGAGCAGTACTTC	CASTSREGIYEQYF
TRBJ2-7	many	TRBV7-8	-	16	TGTGCCAGCAGCTTACGAGGGACATCACCCTCCTACGAGCAGTACTTC	CASSLRGTSPSYEQYF
TRBJ2-5	few	TRBV7-2	-	14	TGTGCCAGCAGCTCGTTGGACAGTCAAGAGACCCAGTACTTC	CASSSLDSQETQYF
TRBJ2-6	-	TRBV3-1	TRBD2	18	TGTGCCGGCAGCCAAGAATTAGCGGGTCTCTCTGGGGCCAACGTCCTGACTTTC	CAGSQELAGLSGANVLTF
TRBJ2-5	-	TRBV6-4	-	15	TGTGCCAGCAGTGAGAAGCGGGACAGAGGAGAGACCCAGTACTTC	CASSEKRDRGETQYF
TRBJ2-1	many	TRBV24-1	-	13	TGTGCCACCAGTGATTCGTTAGGGTATGAGCAGTTCTTC	CATSDSLGYEQFF
TRBJ2-7	-	TRBV6-2/TRBV6-3	-	15	TGTGCCAGCAGTAAGAGGGGGGTTGGGGCCTACGTGCAGTACTTC	CASSKRGVGAYVQYF
TRBJ1-1	-	TRBV19	-	15	TGTGCCAGTGTCGCAAGGGGGTTAGCGAACACTGAACCTTTCTTT	CASVARGLANTEPFF
TRBJ2-1	many	TRBV20-1	TRBD2	14	TGCAGTGCTAGAGTCCTAGCGGGAGTTAGTGAGCAGTTCTTC	CSARVLAGVSEQFF
TRBJ2-1	few	TRBV18	TRBD2	15	TGTGCCAGCTCCCCCGGACTAGCGGGGTACAATGAGCAGTTCTTC	CASSPGLAGYNEQFF
TRBJ1-1	few	TRBV11-3	TRBD1	12	TGTGCCAGCAGCTTGGAAGACAGGGTAGCTTTCTTT	CASSLEDRVAFF
TRBJ2-2	-	TRBV7-2	TRBD1	18	TGTGCCAGCAGACCCCCGGGGACAGGGGGCGCGTATTCCGGGGAGCTGTTTTTT	CASRPPGTGGAYSGELFF
TRBJ1-4	many	TRBV6-5	-	16	TGTGCCAGCAGTGGCATCCGGGCCCGCGGGGGTGAAAAACTGTTTTTT	CASSGIRARGGEKLFF
TRBJ2-7	few	TRBV6-5	-	13	TGTGCCAGCAGTTACGACTCGAAGGGTGAGCAGTACTTC	CASSYDSKGEQYF
TRBJ1-1	-	TRBV27	-	14	TGTGCCAGCGGCCGGGACGCCGTACAAACTGAAGCTTTCTTT	CASGRDAVQTEAFF
TRBJ2-7	many	TRBV6-1	-	11	TGTGCCAGCGAAGGGGCGTACGAGCAGTACTTC	CASEGAYEQYF
TRBJ2-5	few	TRBV12-3/TRBV12-4	-	14	TGTGCCAGCAGTTTATGGGACGGGGGAGAGACCCAGTACTTC	CASSLWDGGETQYF
TRBJ2-1	-	TRBV5-1	-	15	TGCGCCAGCAGCTTGGCTTTGAGCGGCTACAATGAGCAGTTCTTC	CASSLALSGYNEQFF
TRBJ2-1	-	TRBV25-1	TRBD2	16	TGTGCCAGCAGTACTGCCGGGACTAGCGGGAGCAATGAGCAGTTCTTC	CASSTAGTSGSNEQFF
TRBJ2-7	once	TRBV5-4	-	14	TGTGCCAGCAGCTTGGCCCGGGCGGGCGACGAGCAGTACTTC	CASSLARAGDEQYF
TRBJ2-3	-	TRBV4-3	-	15	TGCGCCAGCAGCCAAGTCCAAGGACTGGGGGATACGCAGTATTTT	CASSQVQGLGDTQYF
TRBJ2-1	many	TRBV25-1	TRBD1	15	TGTGCCAGCAGTGGTGGGACAGGGACCTACAATGAGCAGTTCTTC	CASSGGTGTYNEQFF
TRBJ2-1	medium-sized	TRBV11-2	TRBD2	15	TGTGCCAGCAGCCCCCGACTAGCGATGGGCAATGAGCAGTTCTTC	CASSPRLAMGNEQFF
TRBJ2-2	-	TRBV30	-	13	TGTGCCTGGAGTGATACGGGAATAGGGGAGCTGTTTTTT	CAWSDTGIGELFF
TRBJ2-5	medium-sized	TRBV6-1	TRBD2	14	TGTGCCAGCAGAGGAGCGGGAGTGGGTGAGACCCAGTACTTC	CASRGAGVGETQYF
TRBJ2-2	many	TRBV19	TRBD2	16	TGTGCCAGTAGTTTACTGACTAGCGGAAACACCGGGGAGCTGTTTTTT	CASSLLTSGNTGELFF
TRBJ2-3	few	TRBV5-1	-	17	TGCGCCAGCAGCCGAAACCCGGGACGAACCCCGGGAGATACGCAGTATTTT	CASSRNPGRTPGDTQYF
TRBJ2-1	-	TRBV9	TRBD2	15	TGTGCCAGCAGCGTAGATGGGACTAGCGGGAGGGAACAGTTCTTC	CASSVDGTSGREQFF
TRBJ2-7	many	TRBV27	TRBD2	15	TGTGCCAGCAGTTTCGGGGAGGGTACTACGTACGAGCAGTACTTC	CASSFGEGTTYEQYF
TRBJ2-7	-	TRBV5-6	-	13	TGTGCCAGCAGCACTCCCGATAGGTACGGGCAGTACTTC	CASSTPDRYGQYF
TRBJ1-2	-	TRBV30	-	12	TGTGCCTGGAGTCGGGCCGGGAACGGCTACACCTTC	CAWSRAGNGYTF
TRBJ1-1	-	TRBV30	-	15	TGTGCCTGGAGTGGGCCCGGGAGGGGCGCGGGTGAAGCTTTCTTT	CAWSGPGRGAGEAFF
TRBJ1-5	many	TRBV2	TRBD1	13	TGTGCCAGCAGTGCAGGGGGATACGCGGCCCAGCATTTT	CASSAGGYAAQHF
TRBJ2-1	few	TRBV7-2	TRBD2	15	TGTGCCAGCAGCCGCGGACTAGCGGGAGGGCCCGGGCAGTTCTTC	CASSRGLAGGPGQFF
TRBJ1-6	few	TRBV30	-	14	TGTGCCTGGAGTCGAGGAGAGATCAATTCACCCCTCCACTTT	CAWSRGEINSPLHF
TRBJ2-7	many	TRBV27	TRBD2	14	TGTGCCAGCAGTAAACTAGCGGGGATCTACGAGCAGTACTTC	CASSKLAGIYEQYF
TRBJ2-1	few	TRBV4-1	TRBD2	17	TGCGCCAGCAGCCAAGAAATTAGCGGGGATCTCTACAATGAGCAGTTCTTC	CASSQEISGDLYNEQFF
TRBJ2-1	-	TRBV10-3	-	15	TGTGCCATCAGAGGACAGTGTAACCCCTACAATGAGCAGTTCTTC	CAIRGQCNPYNEQFF
TRBJ2-5	few	TRBV18	-	13	TGTGCCAGCTCACCCGAGGGGCGGGAGACCCAGTACTTC	CASSPEGRETQYF